The entry that follows covers one T cell receptor beta chain sequence. This sample is part of a study of T cell responses to AZD1222 COVID-19 vaccine. The CDR3 runs to 15 residues. CDR1 and CDR2 from the germline V gene are LNHDA and SQIVND (reference sequence). Unmatched junction bases numbered 6, after V lost 3 bases and J lost 5 bases. The data were produced by immunoSEQ multiplex PCR, yet TCRdb's version contains in-frame clones alone and is incomplete. Of around 100,000 clones in the sample, 88% were seen once. Here the sequenced sample was peripheral blood, taken on day 0 of AZD1222 vaccination. The sequence came from an adult in good health. The chain links TRBV19 to TRBJ2-5, with 10 bases identical to TRBD1. CDR3 nucleotide sequence: TGTGCCAGTAGTATTGGGACAGGGGCGGGGGAGACCCAGTACTTC. It specifies CASSIGTGAGETQYF. The whole variable domain, filled in from reference TRBV19 and TRBJ2-5, reads DGGITQSPKYLFRKEGQNVTLSCEQNLNHDAMYWYRQDPGQGLRLIYYSQIVNDFQKGDIAEGYSVSREKKESFPLTVTSAQKNPTAFYLCASSIGTGAGETQYFGPGTRLLVL.